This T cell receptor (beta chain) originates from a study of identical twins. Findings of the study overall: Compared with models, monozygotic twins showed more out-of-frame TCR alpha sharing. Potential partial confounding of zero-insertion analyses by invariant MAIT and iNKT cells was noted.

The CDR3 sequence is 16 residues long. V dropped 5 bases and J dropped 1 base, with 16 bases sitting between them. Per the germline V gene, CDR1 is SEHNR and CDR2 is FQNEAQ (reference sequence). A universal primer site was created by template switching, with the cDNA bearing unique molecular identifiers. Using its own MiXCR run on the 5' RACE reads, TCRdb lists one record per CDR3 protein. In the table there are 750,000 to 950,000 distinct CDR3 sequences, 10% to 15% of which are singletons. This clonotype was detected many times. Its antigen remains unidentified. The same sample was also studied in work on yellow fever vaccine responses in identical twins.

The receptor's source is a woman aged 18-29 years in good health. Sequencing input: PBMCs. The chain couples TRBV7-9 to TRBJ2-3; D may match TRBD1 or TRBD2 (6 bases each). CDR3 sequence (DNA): TGTGCCAGCAGCCCCGGAGGGGGTGGGGGCACAGATACGCAGTATTTT. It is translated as CASSPGGGGGTDTQYF.